This record concerns one TCR beta chain sequence. Assay used: immunoSEQ multiplex PCR; TCRdb lists only in-frame clones, some missing. Of some 42,000 clones detected, around 90% appear once; the ten largest clones hold 0.4%. CDR1 LGHDT and CDR2 YNNKEL come from the germline V gene (reference sequence). Trimming stripped 2 bases from V and 5 bases from J, with 19 bases between. CDR3 length: 16 residues. The sample originates from a study of blood T cell repertoires in COVID-19. Looking at the study overall: The United States, Italy and Spain were the sources of the acute and convalescent COVID-19 samples. PBMCs, B-cell-depleted T cells, or T cells provided the cDNA or gDNA that made up the material.

Material: peripheral blood. The receptor comes from a human donor in a cohort sampled during active COVID-19. The chain is built from TRBV3-1 (or the pseudogene TRBV3-2) and TRBJ2-7; D is possibly TRBD1 (6 bases). CDR3 sequence (DNA): TGTGCCAGCAGCCAATTGAGGGCAGGGGCCAGCGACGAGCAGTACTTC. This codes for CASSQLRAGASDEQYF.